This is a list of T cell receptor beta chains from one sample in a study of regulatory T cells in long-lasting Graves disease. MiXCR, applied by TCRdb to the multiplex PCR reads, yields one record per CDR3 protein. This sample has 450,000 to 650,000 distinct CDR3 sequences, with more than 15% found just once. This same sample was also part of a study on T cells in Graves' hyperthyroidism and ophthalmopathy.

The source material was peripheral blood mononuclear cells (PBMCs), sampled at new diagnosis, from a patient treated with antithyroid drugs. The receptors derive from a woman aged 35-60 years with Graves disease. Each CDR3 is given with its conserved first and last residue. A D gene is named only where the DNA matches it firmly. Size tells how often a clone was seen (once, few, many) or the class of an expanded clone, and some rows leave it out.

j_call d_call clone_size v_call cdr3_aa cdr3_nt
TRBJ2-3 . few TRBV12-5 CASGTQPRSTDTQYF TGTGCTAGTGGAACACAACCTAGGAGTACAGATACGCAGTATTTT
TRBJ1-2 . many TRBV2 CATRTDSNYGYTF TGTGCCACCCGGACAGACTCTAACTATGGCTACACCTTC
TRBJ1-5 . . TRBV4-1 CASSQNTGSPPQHF TGCGCCAGCAGCCAGAACACAGGGTCCCCGCCCCAGCATTTT
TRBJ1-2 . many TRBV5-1 CASSLTLSSYGYTF TGCGCCAGCAGCTTGACCCTATCGTCCTATGGCTACACCTTC
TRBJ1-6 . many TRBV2 CASSEIWALHF TGTGCCAGCAGTGAAATTTGGGCCCTCCACTTT
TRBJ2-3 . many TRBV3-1 CASSLEGGSDTQYF TGTGCCAGCAGCCTGGAGGGGGGGTCGGATACGCAGTATTTT
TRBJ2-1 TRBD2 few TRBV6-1 CASRPGGAGEQFF TGTGCCAGCAGACCGGGGGGGGCCGGCGAGCAGTTCTTC
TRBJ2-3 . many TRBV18 CASSPGGRVADTQYF TGTGCCAGCTCACCCGGCGGGCGGGTAGCAGATACGCAGTATTTT
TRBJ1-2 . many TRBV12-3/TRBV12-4 CASSRGENYGYTF TGTGCCAGCAGTCGAGGGGAGAACTATGGCTACACCTTC
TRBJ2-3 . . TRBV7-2 CASTRRGDTQYF TGTGCCAGCACCCGACGGGGTGATACGCAGTATTTT
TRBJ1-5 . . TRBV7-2 CASSLLGGPQHF TGTGCCAGCAGCTTACTGGGGGGGCCCCAGCATTTT
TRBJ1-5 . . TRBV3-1 CAGPGAGYDQPQHF TGTGCCGGCCCGGGAGCGGGATATGATCAGCCCCAGCATTTT
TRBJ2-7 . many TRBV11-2 CASSSSTRVSYEQYF TGTGCCAGCAGCTCCTCTACCAGGGTATCCTACGAGCAGTACTTC